This paragraph covers one T cell receptor beta chain sequence. No antigen is known for it. This entry is derived from a study of prognosis after radiotherapy for stage I lung cancer. Study-level background: The 13 male and 6 female patients were aged about 50 to 90, median approximately 71 years. SBRT was given in 3 to 5 fractions at a biologically effective dose of at least 100 Gy as radiotherapy. Study results and caveats: Tumor specificity was not determined for the expanded TCR clones. In patients receiving stereotactic body radiation therapy, unique TCR clone counts fell afterward, median roughly 10,000 versus 7,000.

The CDR3 length is 13 residues. V lost 0 bases to trimming and J lost 4 bases, with 7 bases between them. Germline loops: CDR1 SGDLS, CDR2 YYNGEE. From genomic DNA, two-round multiplex PCR was used to amplify TCR beta CDR3. Primers specific to each TRBV and TRBJ gene were used in first-round PCR. TCRdb passed the multiplex PCR reads through MiXCR, listing each CDR3 protein once. Among nearly 35,000 distinct CDR3 sequences listed, under 40% were seen once. This receptor was taken from a donor over 45 with non-small cell lung cancer. The sequenced sample was PBMCs, obtained before or after stereotactic body radiation therapy (not recorded which). The genes are TRBV9 and TRBJ1-2; D may be TRBD1 (5 bases). The CDR3 protein is CASSVDGTYGYTF. The CDR3 DNA follows: TGTGCCAGCAGCGTAGACGGGACCTATGGCTACACCTTC.